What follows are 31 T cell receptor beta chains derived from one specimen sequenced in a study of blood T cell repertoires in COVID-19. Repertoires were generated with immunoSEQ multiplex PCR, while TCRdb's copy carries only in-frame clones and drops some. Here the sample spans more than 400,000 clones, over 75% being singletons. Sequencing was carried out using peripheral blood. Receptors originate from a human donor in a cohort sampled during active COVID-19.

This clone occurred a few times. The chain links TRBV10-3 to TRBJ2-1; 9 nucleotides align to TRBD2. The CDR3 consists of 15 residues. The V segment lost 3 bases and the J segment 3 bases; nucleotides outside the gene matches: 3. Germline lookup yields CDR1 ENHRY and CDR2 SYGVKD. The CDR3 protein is CAISDGGRVYNEQFF. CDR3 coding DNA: TGTGCCATCAGTGATGGCGGGAGGGTCTACAATGAGCAGTTCTTC.

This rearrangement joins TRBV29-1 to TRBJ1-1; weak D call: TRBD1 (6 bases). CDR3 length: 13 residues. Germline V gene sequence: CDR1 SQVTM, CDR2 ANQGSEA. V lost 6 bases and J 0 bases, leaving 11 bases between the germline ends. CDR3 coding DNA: TGCAGCGTGGGGGACAAGATGAACACTGAAGCTTTCTTT. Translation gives CSVGDKMNTEAFF.

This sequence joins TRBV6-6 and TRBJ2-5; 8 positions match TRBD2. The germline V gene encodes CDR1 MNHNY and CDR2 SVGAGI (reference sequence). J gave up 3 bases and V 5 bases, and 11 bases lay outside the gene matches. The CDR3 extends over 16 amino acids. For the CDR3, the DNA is TGTGCCAGCAGTAGCTGGGGAGCGGGAGACAAAGAGACCCAGTACTTC. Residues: CASSSWGAGDKETQYF.

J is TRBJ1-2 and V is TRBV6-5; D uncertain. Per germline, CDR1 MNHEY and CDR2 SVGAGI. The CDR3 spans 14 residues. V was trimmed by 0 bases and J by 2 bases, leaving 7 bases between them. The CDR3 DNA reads TGTGCCAGCAGTTACTCCGGGTTAAACTATGGCTACACCTTC. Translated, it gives CASSYSGLNYGYTF.

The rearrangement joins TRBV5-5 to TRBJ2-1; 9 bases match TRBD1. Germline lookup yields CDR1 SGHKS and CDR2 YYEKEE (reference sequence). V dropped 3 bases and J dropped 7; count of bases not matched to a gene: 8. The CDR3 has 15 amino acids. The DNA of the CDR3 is TGTGCCAGCAGCTCTTTAGGACAGGGGATAAATGAGCAGTTCTTC. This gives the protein CASSSLGQGINEQFF.

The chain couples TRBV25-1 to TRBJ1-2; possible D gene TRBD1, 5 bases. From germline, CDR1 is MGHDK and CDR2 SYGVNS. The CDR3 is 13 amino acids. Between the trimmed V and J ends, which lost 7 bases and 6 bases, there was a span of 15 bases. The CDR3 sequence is CASTLAGGNGYTF. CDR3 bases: TGTGCCAGCACTCTGGCCGGGGGTAATGGCTACACCTTC.

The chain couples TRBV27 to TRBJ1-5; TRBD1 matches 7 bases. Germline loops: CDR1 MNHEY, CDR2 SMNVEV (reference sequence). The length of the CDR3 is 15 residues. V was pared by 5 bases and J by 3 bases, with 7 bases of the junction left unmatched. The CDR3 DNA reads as TGTGCCAGCAGTCTTGTGGGACAGTCCAATCAGCCCCAGCATTTT. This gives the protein CASSLVGQSNQPQHF.

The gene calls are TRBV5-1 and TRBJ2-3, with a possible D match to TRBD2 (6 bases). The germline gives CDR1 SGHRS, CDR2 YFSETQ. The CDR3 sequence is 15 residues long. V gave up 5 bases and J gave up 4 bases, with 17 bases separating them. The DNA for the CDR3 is TGCGCCAGCAGTTGGGACTCGAACAGCCCAGATACGCAGTATTTT. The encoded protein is CASSWDSNSPDTQYF.

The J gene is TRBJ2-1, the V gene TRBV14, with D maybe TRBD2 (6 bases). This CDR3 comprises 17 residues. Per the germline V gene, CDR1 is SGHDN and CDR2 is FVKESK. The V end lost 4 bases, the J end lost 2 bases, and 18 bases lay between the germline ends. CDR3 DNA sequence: TGTGCCAGCAGCCCAATACCCGGGAGCAGGACCTACAATGAGCAGTTCTTC. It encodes CASSPIPGSRTYNEQFF.

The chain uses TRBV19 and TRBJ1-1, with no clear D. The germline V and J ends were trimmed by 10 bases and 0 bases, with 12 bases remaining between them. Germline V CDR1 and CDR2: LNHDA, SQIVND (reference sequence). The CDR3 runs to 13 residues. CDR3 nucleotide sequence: TGTGCCACCACGACACATATGAACACTGAAGCTTTCTTT. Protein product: CATTTHMNTEAFF.

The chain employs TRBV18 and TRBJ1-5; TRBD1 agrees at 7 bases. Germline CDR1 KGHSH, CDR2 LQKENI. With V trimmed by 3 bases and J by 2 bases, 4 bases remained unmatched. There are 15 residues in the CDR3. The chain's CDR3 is CASSPQGGGNQPQHF. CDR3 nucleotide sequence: TGTGCCAGCTCACCCCAGGGGGGAGGCAATCAGCCCCAGCATTTT. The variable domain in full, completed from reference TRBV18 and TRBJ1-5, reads NAGVMQNPRHLVRRRGQEARLRCSPMKGHSHVYWYRQLPEEGLKFMVYLQKENIIDESGMPKERFSAEFPKEGPSILRIQQVVRGDSAAYFCASSPQGGGNQPQHFGDGTRLSIL.

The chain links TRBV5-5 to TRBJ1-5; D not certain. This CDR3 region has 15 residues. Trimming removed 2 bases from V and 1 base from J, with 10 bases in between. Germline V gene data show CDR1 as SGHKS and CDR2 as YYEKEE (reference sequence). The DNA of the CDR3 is TGTGCCAGCAGCTTTAGCGGGGAGAGCAATCAGCCCCAGCATTTT. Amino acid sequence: CASSFSGESNQPQHF.

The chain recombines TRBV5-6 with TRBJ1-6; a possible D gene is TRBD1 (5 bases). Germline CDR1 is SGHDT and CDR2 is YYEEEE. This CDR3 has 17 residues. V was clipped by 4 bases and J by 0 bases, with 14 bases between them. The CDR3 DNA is TGTGCCAGCAGCGTGACAGCCGCCAGCTCCTATAATTCACCCCTCCACTTT. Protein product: CASSVTAASSYNSPLHF.

The CDR3 is CASSLGEGVYGYTF. DNA for the CDR3: TGTGCCAGCAGCTTAGGGGAGGGGGTCTATGGCTACACCTTC. This chain uses TRBV7-9 with TRBJ1-2; possibly TRBD1 for D (6 bases). Between the trimmed V and J ends, which lost 1 base and 4 bases, there was a span of 10 bases. The CDR3 spans 14 residues. Looked up from germline, CDR1 is SEHNR and CDR2 is FQNEAQ (reference sequence).

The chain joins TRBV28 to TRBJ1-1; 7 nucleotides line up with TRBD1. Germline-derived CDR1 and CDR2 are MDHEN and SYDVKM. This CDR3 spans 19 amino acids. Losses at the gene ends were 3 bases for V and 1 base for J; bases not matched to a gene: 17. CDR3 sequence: CASSFLRPGGSTTNTEAFF. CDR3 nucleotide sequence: TGTGCCAGCAGTTTTTTACGACCAGGGGGGTCCACTACGAACACTGAAGCTTTCTTT.

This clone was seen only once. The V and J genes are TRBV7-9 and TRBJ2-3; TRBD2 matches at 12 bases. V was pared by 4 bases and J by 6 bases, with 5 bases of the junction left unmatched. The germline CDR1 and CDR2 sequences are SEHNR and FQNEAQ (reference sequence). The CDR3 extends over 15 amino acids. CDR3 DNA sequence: TGTGCCAGCAGCTCCAGACTAGCGGGAGAGGATACGCAGTATTTT. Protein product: CASSSRLAGEDTQYF.

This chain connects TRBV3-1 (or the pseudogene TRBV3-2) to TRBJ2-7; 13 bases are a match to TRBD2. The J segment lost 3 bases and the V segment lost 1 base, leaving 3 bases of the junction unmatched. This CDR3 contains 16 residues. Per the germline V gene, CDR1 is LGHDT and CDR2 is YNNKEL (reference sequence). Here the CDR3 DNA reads TGTGCCAGCAGCCAAGGGGGACTAGCGGGAAACTACGAGCAGTACTTC. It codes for CASSQGGLAGNYEQYF.

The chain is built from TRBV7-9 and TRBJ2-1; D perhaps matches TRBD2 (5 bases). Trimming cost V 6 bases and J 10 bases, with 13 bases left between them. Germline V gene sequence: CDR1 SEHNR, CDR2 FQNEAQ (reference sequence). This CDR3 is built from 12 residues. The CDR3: CASSPFEGEQFF. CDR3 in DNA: TGTGCCAGCAGTCCCTTCGAGGGAGAGCAGTTCTTC.

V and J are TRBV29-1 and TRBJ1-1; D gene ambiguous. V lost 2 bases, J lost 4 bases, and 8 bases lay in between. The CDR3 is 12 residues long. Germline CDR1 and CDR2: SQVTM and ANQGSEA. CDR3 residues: CSVETVSTEAFF. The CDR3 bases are TGCAGCGTTGAAACGGTAAGCACTGAAGCTTTCTTT.

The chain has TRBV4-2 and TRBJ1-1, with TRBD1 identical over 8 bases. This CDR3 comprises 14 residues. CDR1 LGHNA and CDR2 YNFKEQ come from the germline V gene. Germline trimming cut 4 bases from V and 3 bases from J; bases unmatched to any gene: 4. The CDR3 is CASSPPTGDTEAFF. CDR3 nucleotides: TGTGCCAGCAGCCCCCCGACAGGGGACACTGAAGCTTTCTTT.

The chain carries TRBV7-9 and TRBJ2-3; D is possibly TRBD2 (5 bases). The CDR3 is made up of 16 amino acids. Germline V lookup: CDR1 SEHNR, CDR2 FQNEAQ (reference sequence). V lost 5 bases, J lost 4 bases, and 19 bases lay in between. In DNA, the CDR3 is TGTGCCAGCAGCCCCCGTGGGAGTCGAAAGCCAGATACGCAGTATTTT. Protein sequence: CASSPRGSRKPDTQYF.

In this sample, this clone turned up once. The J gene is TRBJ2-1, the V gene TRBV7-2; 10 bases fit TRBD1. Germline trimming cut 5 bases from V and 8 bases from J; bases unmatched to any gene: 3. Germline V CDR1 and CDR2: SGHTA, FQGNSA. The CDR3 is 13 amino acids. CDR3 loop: CASSMTGGDEQFF. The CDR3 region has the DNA TGTGCCAGCAGCATGACAGGGGGCGATGAGCAGTTCTTC.

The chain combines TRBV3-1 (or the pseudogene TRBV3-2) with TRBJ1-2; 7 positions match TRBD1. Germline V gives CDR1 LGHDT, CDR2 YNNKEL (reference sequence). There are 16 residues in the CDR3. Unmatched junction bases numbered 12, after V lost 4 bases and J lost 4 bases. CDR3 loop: CASSLTQGGVGYGYTF. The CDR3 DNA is TGTGCCAGCAGCCTGACCCAGGGGGGAGTTGGCTATGGCTACACCTTC.

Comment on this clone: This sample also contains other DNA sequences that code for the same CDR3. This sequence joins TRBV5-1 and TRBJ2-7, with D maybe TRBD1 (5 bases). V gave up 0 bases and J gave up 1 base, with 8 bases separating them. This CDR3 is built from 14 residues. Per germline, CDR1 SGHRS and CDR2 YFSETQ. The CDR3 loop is CASSLDGQSYEQYF. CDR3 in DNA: TGCGCCAGCAGCTTGGACGGACAATCCTACGAGCAGTACTTC.

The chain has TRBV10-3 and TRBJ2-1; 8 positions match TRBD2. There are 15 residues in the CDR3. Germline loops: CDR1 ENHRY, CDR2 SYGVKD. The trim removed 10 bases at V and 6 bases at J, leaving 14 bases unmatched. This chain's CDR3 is CATREAGGESNEQFF. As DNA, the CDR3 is TGTGCCACCCGGGAGGCGGGGGGAGAGTCCAATGAGCAGTTCTTC.

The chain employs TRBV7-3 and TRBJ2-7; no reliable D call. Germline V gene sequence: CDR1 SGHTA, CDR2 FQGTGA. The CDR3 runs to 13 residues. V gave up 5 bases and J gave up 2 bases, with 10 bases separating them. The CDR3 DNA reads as TGTGCCAGCAGCCCTCCCCCCCCCTACGAGCAGTACTTC. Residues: CASSPPPPYEQYF.

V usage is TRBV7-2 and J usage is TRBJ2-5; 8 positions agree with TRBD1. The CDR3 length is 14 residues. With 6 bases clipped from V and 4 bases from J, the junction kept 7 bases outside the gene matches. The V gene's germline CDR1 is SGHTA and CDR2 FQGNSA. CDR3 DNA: TGTGCCAGCAGTCTTGACAGGGGCCTAGAGACCCAGTACTTC. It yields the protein CASSLDRGLETQYF.

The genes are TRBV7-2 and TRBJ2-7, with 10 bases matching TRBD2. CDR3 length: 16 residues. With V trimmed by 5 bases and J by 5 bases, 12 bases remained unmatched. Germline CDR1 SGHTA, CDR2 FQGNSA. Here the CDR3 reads CASSPGLAEGQNEQYF. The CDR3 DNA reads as TGTGCCAGCAGCCCCGGACTAGCGGAAGGGCAAAACGAGCAGTACTTC. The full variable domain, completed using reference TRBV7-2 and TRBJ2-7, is GAGVSQSPSNKVTEKGKDVELRCDPISGHTALYWYRQSLGQGLEFLIYFQGNSAPDKSGLPSDRFSAERTGGSVSTLTIQRTQQEDSAVYLCASSPGLAEGQNEQYFGPGTRLTVT.

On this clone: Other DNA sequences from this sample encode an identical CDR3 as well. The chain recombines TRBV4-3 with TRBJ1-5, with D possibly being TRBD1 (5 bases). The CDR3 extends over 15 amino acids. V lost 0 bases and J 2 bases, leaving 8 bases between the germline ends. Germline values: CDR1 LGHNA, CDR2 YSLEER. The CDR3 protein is CASSQDPRGNQPQHF. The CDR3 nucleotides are TGCGCCAGCAGCCAAGACCCCAGGGGCAATCAGCCCCAGCATTTT.

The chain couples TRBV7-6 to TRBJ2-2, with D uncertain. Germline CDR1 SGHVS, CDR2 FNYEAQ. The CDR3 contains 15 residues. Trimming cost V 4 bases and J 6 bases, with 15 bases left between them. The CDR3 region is CASSSSPNQAGELFF. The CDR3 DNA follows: TGTGCCAGCAGCTCCAGTCCGAACCAAGCCGGGGAGCTGTTTTTT.

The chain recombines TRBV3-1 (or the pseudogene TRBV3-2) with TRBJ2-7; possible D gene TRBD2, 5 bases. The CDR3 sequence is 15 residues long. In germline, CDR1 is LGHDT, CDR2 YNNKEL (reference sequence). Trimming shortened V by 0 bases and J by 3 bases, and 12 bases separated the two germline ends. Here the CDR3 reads CASSQDWRSNYEQYF. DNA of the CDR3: TGTGCCAGCAGCCAAGATTGGAGGTCCAACTACGAGCAGTACTTC.